This passage covers 22 T cell receptor beta chains from one sample sequenced in a study of blood T cell repertoires in COVID-19 (TCRdb year 2020). Libraries were prepared through the immunoSEQ multiplex PCR assay. Not all clones reach the TCRdb copy of this immuneACCESS table, which keeps in-frame sequences only. Checked studies attribute under half of the gap to unresolved V genes and leave the rest unexplained. In all, the sample holds over 40,000 clones, and over 80% of those were seen once. The top ten hold more than 10% of the sample. The sequenced sample consisted of peripheral blood. These receptors all stem from a human donor in a cohort sampled during active COVID-19.

This rearrangement joins TRBV10-3 to TRBJ2-1; the match to TRBD1 covers 7 bases. The CDR3 totals 14 residues. Germline CDR1 and CDR2: ENHRY and SYGVKD. Unmatched junction bases numbered 5, after V lost 4 bases and J lost 5 bases. The DNA of the CDR3 is TGTGCCATCAGTGGGGGACAGAGAAACAATGAGCAGTTCTTC. Translating it yields CAISGGQRNNEQFF.

V usage is TRBV7-9 and J usage is TRBJ1-3; D is perhaps TRBD1 (5 bases). Germline V gives CDR1 SEHNR, CDR2 FQNEAQ (reference sequence). V lost 5 bases and J lost 7, with 18 bases in between. The CDR3 has 15 amino acids. CDR3 sequence: CASSHRALGGNTIYF. The CDR3 bases are TGTGCCAGCAGCCACCGGGCCCTCGGGGGGAACACCATATATTTT.

The rearrangement joins TRBV6-5 to TRBJ2-1, with 10 nucleotides matching TRBD2. With 5 bases clipped from V and 9 bases from J, the junction kept 7 bases outside the gene matches. The CDR3 is 14 residues long. Germline loops: CDR1 MNHEY, CDR2 SVGAGI. The CDR3 is CASSNVAGGGEQFF. The CDR3 bases are TGTGCCAGCAGTAACGTAGCGGGGGGAGGTGAGCAGTTCTTC.

The rearrangement uses TRBV5-4 and TRBJ2-1, with 7 positions matching TRBD2. The CDR3 runs 16 residues. With V trimmed by 4 bases and J by 5 bases, 12 bases remained unmatched. Germline V gene lookup returns CDR1 SGHNT and CDR2 YYREEE (reference sequence). CDR3 loop: CASSPSLARVDNEQFF. The CDR3 DNA is TGTGCCAGCAGCCCGTCACTAGCGCGGGTAGACAATGAGCAGTTCTTC.

The rearrangement links TRBV10-3 to TRBJ1-4; 8 bases map to TRBD1. V was pared by 3 bases and J by 8 bases, with 8 bases of the junction left unmatched. The CDR3 is made up of 15 amino acids. Germline V gene data show CDR1 as ENHRY and CDR2 as SYGVKD. CDR3 sequence: CAISESGGPGEKLFF. Here the CDR3 DNA reads TGTGCCATCAGTGAATCAGGGGGCCCGGGAGAAAAACTGTTTTTT.

V gene TRBV5-1 combines with J gene TRBJ2-3, with 7 bases matching TRBD2. Trimming removed 2 bases from V and 5 bases from J; junction bases left unmatched: 5. CDR3 length: 14 residues. Germline loops: CDR1 SGHRS, CDR2 YFSETQ. The CDR3 loop is CASSFSGEVDTQYF. CDR3 in DNA: TGCGCCAGCAGCTTCAGCGGGGAGGTAGATACGCAGTATTTT. Based on the CDR3 plus reference TRBV5-1 and TRBJ2-3, the full variable domain is KAGVTQTPRYLIKTRGQQVTLSCSPISGHRSVSWYQQTPGQGLQFLFEYFSETQRNKGNFPGRFSGRQFSNSRSEMNVSTLELGDSALYLCASSFSGEVDTQYFGPGTRLTVL.

The chain joins TRBV15 to TRBJ1-2, with a weak D call TRBD1 (5 bases). Trimming took 0 bases from V and 8 from J, leaving 13 bases between them. The CDR3 covers 14 residues. Germline V gene lookup returns CDR1 LNHNV and CDR2 YYDKDF (reference sequence). In DNA, the CDR3 is TGTGCCACCAGCAGAGAAGGCGGGACGCGGGGCTACACCTTC. Its protein is CATSREGGTRGYTF.

This clone was seen just once. The chain has TRBV18 and TRBJ1-2, with D hard to call. The CDR3 has 14 residues. V was clipped by 2 bases and J by 8 bases, with 15 bases between them. CDR1 KGHSH and CDR2 LQKENI come from the germline V gene. The DNA of the CDR3 is TGTGCCAGCTCACCATGGTCCGGTGTGAGCGGCTACACCTTC. Amino acids: CASSPWSGVSGYTF. The full variable domain, with the rest looked up from reference TRBV18 and TRBJ1-2, is NAGVMQNPRHLVRRRGQEARLRCSPMKGHSHVYWYRQLPEEGLKFMVYLQKENIIDESGMPKERFSAEFPKEGPSILRIQQVVRGDSAAYFCASSPWSGVSGYTFGSGTRLTVV.

The chain is built from TRBV3-1 (or the pseudogene TRBV3-2) and TRBJ2-5, with no clear D. V lost 4 bases, J lost 3 bases, and 15 bases lay in between. In germline, CDR1 is LGHDT, CDR2 YNNKEL (reference sequence). This CDR3 contains 15 residues. The DNA for the CDR3 is TGTGCCAGCAGCCCCCTGGGTTCCCGGGAAGAGACCCAGTACTTC. As protein: CASSPLGSREETQYF.

The chain couples TRBV10-3 to TRBJ2-5; 9 positions match TRBD1. Germline V lookup: CDR1 ENHRY, CDR2 SYGVKD. The CDR3 runs 13 residues. Unmatched junction bases numbered 2, after V lost 7 bases and J lost 2 bases. The CDR3 reads CAINGQGQETQYF. The CDR3 coding sequence is TGTGCCATCAACGGACAGGGGCAAGAGACCCAGTACTTC.

The J gene is TRBJ1-5, the V gene TRBV6-1, with TRBD1 matching 9 bases. The CDR3 covers 17 residues. V gave up 2 bases and J gave up 0 bases; unmatched junction bases: 5. Germline loops: CDR1 MNHNS, CDR2 SASEGT. Here the CDR3 DNA reads TGTGCCAGCAGTGAAAGGACAGGGGAAAATAGCAATCAGCCCCAGCATTTT. Translating it yields CASSERTGENSNQPQHF.

This rearrangement joins TRBV7-2 to TRBJ2-1, with D unresolved. The V end was cut by 4 bases, the J end by 13 bases, with 17 bases between. In germline, CDR1 is SGHTA, CDR2 FQGNSA. The CDR3 is made up of 13 amino acids. CDR3 sequence reads: CASSSPPGRNQFF. The CDR3 coding sequence is TGTGCCAGCAGCTCCCCCCCCGGCAGGAACCAGTTCTTC.

This clone appeared a single time. The chain recombines TRBV5-1 with TRBJ2-2; weak D call: TRBD1 (6 bases). Trimming shortened V by 5 bases and J by 4 bases, and 12 bases separated the two germline ends. In germline, CDR1 is SGHRS, CDR2 YFSETQ. The CDR3 is 14 amino acids. DNA of the CDR3: TGCGCCAGCAGACTACAGGGCTCCACCGGGGAGCTGTTTTTT. Amino acid sequence: CASRLQGSTGELFF.

This sequence joins TRBV11-2 and TRBJ2-1; D call uncertain. The CDR3 sequence is 15 residues long. V lost 1 base to trimming and J lost 0 bases, with 7 bases between them. The germline CDR1 and CDR2 sequences are SGHAT and FQNNGV. The CDR3 DNA sequence: TGTGCCAGCAGCTTAGCTTCCAGCTCCTACAATGAGCAGTTCTTC. It yields the protein CASSLASSSYNEQFF.

The rearrangement links TRBV25-1 to TRBJ2-2; TRBD1 matches at 7 bases. Germline CDR1 MGHDK, CDR2 SYGVNS. The CDR3 spans 13 residues. V gave up 8 bases and J gave up 5 bases; unmatched junction bases: 5. CDR3 loop: CASGQGVTGELFF. DNA of the CDR3: TGTGCCAGCGGCCAGGGGGTGACCGGGGAGCTGTTTTTT.

CDR3 sequence: CASSSRTGREKLFF. DNA for the CDR3: TGCGCCAGCAGTTCCCGGACAGGGCGAGAAAAACTGTTTTTT. This chain connects TRBV10-2 to TRBJ1-4, with 8 bases that match TRBD1. The CDR3 covers 14 residues. Per germline, CDR1 WSHSY and CDR2 SAAADI. J gave up 8 bases and V 5 bases, and 7 bases lay outside the gene matches.

V and J are TRBV18 and TRBJ1-4, with D unresolved. Germline loops: CDR1 KGHSH, CDR2 LQKENI. V shed 3 bases and J shed 0 bases, with 17 bases lying between them. The CDR3 runs to 18 residues. The chain's CDR3 is CASSPFPGQRSTNEKLFF. The CDR3 DNA sequence: TGTGCCAGCTCACCCTTTCCAGGTCAACGGTCAACTAATGAAAAACTGTTTTTT.

The genes are TRBV7-9 and TRBJ2-5; possibly TRBD2 for D (5 bases). The CDR3 loop spans 13 amino acids. The germline V gene has CDR1 SEHNR and CDR2 FQNEAQ (reference sequence). V dropped 5 bases and J dropped 5 bases, with 12 bases sitting between them. This chain's CDR3 is CASSPKTGETQYF. The CDR3 region has the DNA TGTGCCAGCAGCCCAAAGACGGGGGAGACCCAGTACTTC.

The CDR3 DNA is TGTGCCAGCAGTTACCCCGGAGTAGGGGTTCGATACAATGAGCAGTTCTTC. As protein: CASSYPGVGVRYNEQFF. This sequence joins TRBV6-2 or TRBV6-3 and TRBJ2-1; D possibly corresponds to TRBD1 (5 bases). The CDR3 runs to 17 residues. In germline, CDR1 is MNHEY, CDR2 SVGEGT. With 2 bases removed from V and 4 bases from J, the gap between germline ends came to 18 bases.

The chain uses TRBV5-1 and TRBJ2-3, with D uncertain. Germline CDR1 and CDR2: SGHRS and YFSETQ. The CDR3 consists of 13 residues. Trimming took off 6 bases at V and 6 bases at J, with 14 bases between the two ends. CDR3 nucleotide sequence: TGCGCCAGCACCCGAGGTTATGGGGATACGCAGTATTTT. Its translation is CASTRGYGDTQYF.

V is TRBV11-1 and J is TRBJ2-7, with D possibly being TRBD2 (6 bases). Germline V gene data show CDR1 as SGHAT and CDR2 as FQDESV (reference sequence). Trimming removed 0 bases at V and 3 bases at J, with 15 bases between. The CDR3 runs to 16 residues. For the CDR3, the DNA is TGTGCCAGCAGCTTAGCGCTTTTAGCGGAGGGCTACGAGCAGTACTTC. Residues: CASSLALLAEGYEQYF.

The count of this clone is one. The V call is TRBV6-5, the J call TRBJ1-2; D might be TRBD1 (5 bases). V lost 3 bases and J 8 bases, leaving 16 bases between the germline ends. The CDR3 covers 14 residues. Germline V gene data show CDR1 as MNHEY and CDR2 as SVGAGI. CDR3 sequence (DNA): TGTGCCAGCAGTTATTCGGGGGGGAGGCACGGCTACACCTTC. The encoded protein is CASSYSGGRHGYTF.